The present T cell receptor beta chain was sequenced within a study of T cell responses to AZD1222 COVID-19 vaccine. As for this clone: The antigen is undetermined.

CDR1 and CDR2 (germline): MDHEN, SYDVKM. V shed 3 bases and J shed 12 bases, with 9 bases lying between them. This CDR3 has 12 residues. Overall study findings and caveats: White British donors predominated, females outnumbered males, and clonal diversity was possibly underestimated. Baseline seropositivity occurred in only six AZD1222 recipients. Reports indicate that nearly half of spike-specific TCRs are directed at unmutated variant regions.

Using immunoSEQ multiplex PCR, the repertoire was profiled, and TCRdb retains in-frame clones only, with some absent. The data contain 100,000 to 150,000 clones, 90% of them singletons. V and J are TRBV28 and TRBJ1-6; D gene ambiguous. The specimen was peripheral blood, collected on day 0 of MenACWY control vaccination. This receptor was taken from an adult in good health. CDR3 sequence: CASSFRSRPLHF. The CDR3 DNA sequence: TGTGCCAGCAGTTTTAGGTCCCGACCCCTCCACTTT.